This TCR beta chain came from a study of T cell repertoires in cytomegalovirus infection. Study at large: Indications of both CMV infection and matching HLA type were provided by public TCR beta signatures. Study conclusions and caveats: Ex vivo responses were dominated by HLA-C-restricted CMV-specific TCR beta clonotypes.

Each CDR3 protein gets one entry after TCRdb re-called the reads with MiXCR. This table has 200,000 to 250,000 distinct CDR3 sequences, approximately 24% appearing once. The CDR3 extends over 14 amino acids. V shed 7 bases and J shed 10 bases, with 20 bases lying between them. The V gene's germline CDR1 is LNHNV and CDR2 YYDKDF (reference sequence). This clonotype was seen a handful of times. Its antigen remains unknown. The sample taken for sequencing was CD8+ T cells from PBMCs. The clonotype comes from a human donor in good health (CMV status not recorded). Some clones in this sample may be carry-over from other donors' samples. The genes are TRBV15 and TRBJ2-1, with D perhaps TRBD1 (5 bases). The CDR3: CATTNYADTREQFF. The CDR3 DNA sequence: TGTGCCACCACCAACTATGCGGACACCCGCGAGCAGTTCTTC.